Listed here are 15 T cell receptor beta chains from one sample, sequenced in a study of blood T cell repertoires in COVID-19. Using immunoSEQ multiplex PCR, the repertoire was profiled, and TCRdb retains in-frame clones only, with some absent. Of about 36,000 clones detected, about nine tenths appear once; the ten largest clones hold under 5%. What was sequenced was peripheral blood. These receptors were obtained from a human donor in a cohort sampled during active COVID-19.

The CDR3 protein is CSVFSETQYF. CDR3 DNA sequence: TGCAGCGTTTTTTCGGAGACCCAGTACTTC. The chain employs TRBV29-1 and TRBJ2-5; D is unresolved. CDR3 length equals 10 residues. Per germline, CDR1 SQVTM and CDR2 ANQGSEA. V shed 5 bases and J shed 5 bases, with 6 bases lying between them.

V is TRBV11-2 and J is TRBJ2-7, with TRBD2 matching over 16 bases. The V and J ends lost 3 bases and 6 bases, in that order; junction bases with no gene match: 2. The CDR3 is 15 residues long. The V gene's germline CDR1 is SGHAT and CDR2 FQNNGV. The CDR3 sequence is CASSLGLAGGVEQYF. Here the CDR3 DNA reads TGTGCCAGCAGCTTGGGACTAGCGGGAGGGGTCGAGCAGTACTTC. Complete variable domain (other parts from reference TRBV11-2 and TRBJ2-7): EAGVAQSPRYKIIEKRQSVAFWCNPISGHATLYWYQQILGQGPKLLIQFQNNGVVDDSQLPKDRFSAERLKGVDSTLKIQPAKLEDSAVYLCASSLGLAGGVEQYFGPGTRLTVT.

Concerning this clone: One junction end disagrees with the germline gene, perhaps due to a read error. The V gene is TRBV7-6, the J gene TRBJ2-5; TRBD2 matches at 8 bases. The germline CDR1 and CDR2 sequences are SGHVS and FNYEAQ. CDR3 length: 17 residues. CDR3 sequence (DNA): TGTGCCAGCAGCTTAGTTAGCGCTAGCGGGCACCAAGGGACCCAGTACTTC. Its protein is CASSLVSASGHQGTQYF.

The chain combines TRBV7-9 with TRBJ2-5; D not certain. Trimming took 5 bases from V and 5 from J, leaving 12 bases between them. Germline V CDR1 and CDR2: SEHNR, FQNEAQ (reference sequence). The CDR3 totals 13 residues. CDR3 coding DNA: TGTGCCAGCAGCCCCGGCCGGCGGGAGACCCAGTACTTC. This codes for CASSPGRRETQYF.

This rearrangement joins TRBV19 to TRBJ2-2; D perhaps matches TRBD2 (5 bases). V lost 3 bases and J lost 6, with 8 bases in between. Germline CDR1 is LNHDA and CDR2 is SQIVND (reference sequence). The CDR3 covers 13 residues. DNA for the CDR3: TGTGCCAGTAGTATTATCGGGGCCGGGGAGCTGTTTTTT. This encodes CASSIIGAGELFF.

The chain combines TRBV10-1 with TRBJ2-2; perhaps TRBD1 as D (5 bases). There are 13 residues in the CDR3. CDR1 and CDR2 from the germline V gene are WNHNN and SYGVQD (reference sequence). The V end was cut by 2 bases, the J end by 4 bases, with 5 bases between. The chain's CDR3 is CASSEQGTGELFF. DNA for the CDR3: TGCGCCAGCAGTGAGCAGGGCACCGGGGAGCTGTTTTTT.

A single count supports this clone. This chain uses TRBV27 with TRBJ2-5; 8 nucleotides align to TRBD2. The CDR3 is made up of 17 amino acids. Germline V CDR1 and CDR2: MNHEY, SMNVEV (reference sequence). The V gene end was trimmed by 5 bases and the J gene end by 5 bases; junction bases not matched to a gene: 16. In nucleotides, the CDR3 is TGTGCCAGCAGTCCAAAAGGGACCGGGACTAGGCAGGAGACCCAGTACTTC. This gives the protein CASSPKGTGTRQETQYF.

The genes are TRBV5-1 and TRBJ2-1, with 15 bases identical to TRBD2. With 4 bases clipped from V and 3 bases from J, the junction kept 8 bases outside the gene matches. Looked up from germline, CDR1 is SGHRS and CDR2 is YFSETQ. The CDR3 runs 18 residues. CDR3 region: CASSPLGTSGRNYNEQFF. CDR3 DNA sequence: TGCGCCAGCAGCCCACTTGGGACTAGCGGGAGGAACTACAATGAGCAGTTCTTC.

J is TRBJ1-3 and V is TRBV28; the D gene is possibly TRBD1 (5 bases). The CDR3 extends over 12 amino acids. Trimming pared 6 bases from V and 11 bases from J, leaving 14 bases between. CDR1 is MDHEN and CDR2 is SYDVKM in the germline V gene. CDR3 in amino acids: CASRPGWGAIYF. CDR3 bases: TGTGCCAGCAGGCCGGGATGGGGGGCCATATATTTT.

The chain is built from TRBV5-1 and TRBJ2-1; 10 nucleotides agree with TRBD2. V lost 0 bases, J lost 6 bases, and 3 bases stayed unmatched. The CDR3 totals 15 residues. From germline, CDR1 is SGHRS and CDR2 YFSETQ. The CDR3 spells CASSLGLAGVNEQFF. The CDR3 DNA reads TGCGCCAGCAGCTTGGGTCTAGCGGGAGTCAATGAGCAGTTCTTC.

The V gene is TRBV14, the J gene TRBJ1-4; TRBD1 might be the D (5 bases). The CDR3 contains 17 residues. Trimming removed 5 bases at V and 7 bases at J, with 23 bases between. From germline, CDR1 is SGHDN and CDR2 FVKESK. CDR3 coding DNA: TGTGCCAGCAGCACACGGGAGGGGCCGCAGCGTAGTGAAAAACTGTTTTTT. This encodes CASSTREGPQRSEKLFF.

The chain carries TRBV5-8 and TRBJ1-1; D gene unclear. Trimming pared 0 bases from V and 0 bases from J, leaving 6 bases between. CDR3 length: 14 residues. From germline, CDR1 is SGHTS and CDR2 YDEGEE. The CDR3, as DNA: TGTGCCAGCAGCTTGGGCAGGTTGAACACTGAAGCTTTCTTT. This gives the protein CASSLGRLNTEAFF. The complete variable domain, with remaining parts taken from reference TRBV5-8 and TRBJ1-1, reads EAGVTQSPTHLIKTRGQQATLRCSPISGHTSVYWYQQALGLGLQFLLWYDEGEERNRGNFPPRFSGRQFPNYSSELNVNALELEDSALYLCASSLGRLNTEAFFGQGTRLTVV.

The chain combines TRBV20-1 with TRBJ2-7, with TRBD2 identical over 9 bases. Germline values: CDR1 DFQATT, CDR2 SNEGSKA (reference sequence). The CDR3 is 16 amino acids. V lost 3 bases and J lost 3; bases outside the gene matches: 12. The CDR3 sequence is CSASGERLAVHYEQYF. The DNA for the CDR3 is TGCAGTGCTAGTGGGGAGAGACTAGCGGTTCACTACGAGCAGTACTTC.

The rearrangement uses TRBV20-1 and TRBJ2-5; D remains ambiguous. There are 11 residues in the CDR3. Trimming shortened V by 3 bases and J by 5 bases, and 7 bases separated the two germline ends. Germline CDR1 and CDR2: DFQATT and SNEGSKA (reference sequence). DNA of the CDR3: TGCAGTGCTAGGGAGAGGGAGACCCAGTACTTC. Residues: CSARERETQYF.

The chain joins TRBV7-9 to TRBJ2-5, with a weak D call TRBD1 (5 bases). V lost 1 base to trimming and J lost 5 bases, with 11 bases between them. The V gene's germline CDR1 is SEHNR and CDR2 FQNEAQ (reference sequence). CDR3 length equals 14 residues. The CDR3 sequence is CASSLGAAGETQYF. As DNA, the CDR3 is TGTGCCAGCAGCTTAGGGGCGGCAGGGGAGACCCAGTACTTC.